A single sample is the source of the 2 T cell receptor beta chains below, sequenced in a study of blood T cell repertoires in COVID-19. Sequencing used immunoSEQ multiplex PCR; TCRdb keeps in-frame clones, though not all of them. The sample consists of about 160,000 clones, approximately 86% of them appearing once. Material for sequencing was peripheral blood. Source of these receptors: a middle-aged woman with COVID-19, enrolled during active disease.

This chain links TRBV4-1 with TRBJ2-5; unclear D gene. Germline CDR1 and CDR2: MGHRA and YSYEKL. The CDR3 extends over 13 amino acids. Trimming removed 1 base from V and 5 bases from J, with 8 bases in between. The CDR3 region is CASSQVESETQYF. The CDR3 DNA sequence: TGCGCCAGCAGCCAAGTGGAGTCGGAGACCCAGTACTTC.

This rearrangement joins TRBV28 to TRBJ2-5, with D unclear. V was clipped by 7 bases and J by 0 bases, with 6 bases between them. Germline V gene sequence: CDR1 MDHEN, CDR2 SYDVKM. There are 12 residues in the CDR3. The CDR3 DNA reads TGTGCCAGCAATCTGTACCAAGAGACCCAGTACTTC. Amino acids: CASNLYQETQYF.